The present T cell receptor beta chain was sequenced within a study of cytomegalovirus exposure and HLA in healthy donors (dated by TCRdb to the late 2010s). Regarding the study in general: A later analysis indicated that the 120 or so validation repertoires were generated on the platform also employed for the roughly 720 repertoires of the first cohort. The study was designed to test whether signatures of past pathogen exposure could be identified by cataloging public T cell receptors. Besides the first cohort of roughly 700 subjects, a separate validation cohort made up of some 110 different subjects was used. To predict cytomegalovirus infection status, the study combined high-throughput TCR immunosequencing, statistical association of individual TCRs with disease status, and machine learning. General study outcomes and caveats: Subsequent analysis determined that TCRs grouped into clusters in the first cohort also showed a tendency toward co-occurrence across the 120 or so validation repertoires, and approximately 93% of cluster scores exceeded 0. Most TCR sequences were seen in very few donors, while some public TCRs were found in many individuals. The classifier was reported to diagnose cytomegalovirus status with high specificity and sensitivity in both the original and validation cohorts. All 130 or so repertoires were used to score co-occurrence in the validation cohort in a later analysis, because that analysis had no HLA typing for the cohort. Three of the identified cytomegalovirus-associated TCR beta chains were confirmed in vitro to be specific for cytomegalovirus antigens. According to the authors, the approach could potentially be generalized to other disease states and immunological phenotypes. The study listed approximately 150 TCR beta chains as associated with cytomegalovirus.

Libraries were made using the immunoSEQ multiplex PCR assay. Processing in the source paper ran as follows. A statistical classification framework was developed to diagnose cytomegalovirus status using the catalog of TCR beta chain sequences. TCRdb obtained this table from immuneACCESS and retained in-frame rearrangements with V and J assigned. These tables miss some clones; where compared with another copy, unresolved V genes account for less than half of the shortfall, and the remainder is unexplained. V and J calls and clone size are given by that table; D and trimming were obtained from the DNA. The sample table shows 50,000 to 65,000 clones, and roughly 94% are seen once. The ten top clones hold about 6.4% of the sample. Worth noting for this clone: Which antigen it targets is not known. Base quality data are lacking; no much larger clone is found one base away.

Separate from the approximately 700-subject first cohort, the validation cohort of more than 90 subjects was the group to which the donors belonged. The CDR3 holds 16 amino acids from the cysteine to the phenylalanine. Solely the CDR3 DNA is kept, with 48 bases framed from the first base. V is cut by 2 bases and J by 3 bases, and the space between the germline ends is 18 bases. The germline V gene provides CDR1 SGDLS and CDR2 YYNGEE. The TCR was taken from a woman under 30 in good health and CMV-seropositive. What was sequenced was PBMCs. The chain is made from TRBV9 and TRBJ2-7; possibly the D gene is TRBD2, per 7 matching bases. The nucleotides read TGTGCCAGCAGCGTTGGGGGAGGGGGGACCCACTACGAGCAGTACTTC. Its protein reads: CASSVGGGGTHYEQYF.